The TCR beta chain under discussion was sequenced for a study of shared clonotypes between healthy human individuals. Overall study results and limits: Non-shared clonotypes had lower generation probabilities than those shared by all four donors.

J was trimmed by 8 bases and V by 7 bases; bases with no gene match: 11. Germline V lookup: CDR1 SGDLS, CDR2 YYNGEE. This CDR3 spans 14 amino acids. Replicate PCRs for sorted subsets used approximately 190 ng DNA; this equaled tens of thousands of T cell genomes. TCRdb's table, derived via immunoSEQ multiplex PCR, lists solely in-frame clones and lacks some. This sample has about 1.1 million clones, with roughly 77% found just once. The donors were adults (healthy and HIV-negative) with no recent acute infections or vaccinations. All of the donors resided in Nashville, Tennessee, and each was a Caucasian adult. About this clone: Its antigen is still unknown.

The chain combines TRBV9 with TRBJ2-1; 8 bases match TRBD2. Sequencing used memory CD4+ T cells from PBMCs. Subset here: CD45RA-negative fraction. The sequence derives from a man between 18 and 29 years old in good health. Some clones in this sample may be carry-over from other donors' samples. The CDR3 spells CASAGGYVTDEQFF. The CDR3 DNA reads TGTGCCAGCGCGGGAGGCTACGTGACCGATGAGCAGTTCTTC.